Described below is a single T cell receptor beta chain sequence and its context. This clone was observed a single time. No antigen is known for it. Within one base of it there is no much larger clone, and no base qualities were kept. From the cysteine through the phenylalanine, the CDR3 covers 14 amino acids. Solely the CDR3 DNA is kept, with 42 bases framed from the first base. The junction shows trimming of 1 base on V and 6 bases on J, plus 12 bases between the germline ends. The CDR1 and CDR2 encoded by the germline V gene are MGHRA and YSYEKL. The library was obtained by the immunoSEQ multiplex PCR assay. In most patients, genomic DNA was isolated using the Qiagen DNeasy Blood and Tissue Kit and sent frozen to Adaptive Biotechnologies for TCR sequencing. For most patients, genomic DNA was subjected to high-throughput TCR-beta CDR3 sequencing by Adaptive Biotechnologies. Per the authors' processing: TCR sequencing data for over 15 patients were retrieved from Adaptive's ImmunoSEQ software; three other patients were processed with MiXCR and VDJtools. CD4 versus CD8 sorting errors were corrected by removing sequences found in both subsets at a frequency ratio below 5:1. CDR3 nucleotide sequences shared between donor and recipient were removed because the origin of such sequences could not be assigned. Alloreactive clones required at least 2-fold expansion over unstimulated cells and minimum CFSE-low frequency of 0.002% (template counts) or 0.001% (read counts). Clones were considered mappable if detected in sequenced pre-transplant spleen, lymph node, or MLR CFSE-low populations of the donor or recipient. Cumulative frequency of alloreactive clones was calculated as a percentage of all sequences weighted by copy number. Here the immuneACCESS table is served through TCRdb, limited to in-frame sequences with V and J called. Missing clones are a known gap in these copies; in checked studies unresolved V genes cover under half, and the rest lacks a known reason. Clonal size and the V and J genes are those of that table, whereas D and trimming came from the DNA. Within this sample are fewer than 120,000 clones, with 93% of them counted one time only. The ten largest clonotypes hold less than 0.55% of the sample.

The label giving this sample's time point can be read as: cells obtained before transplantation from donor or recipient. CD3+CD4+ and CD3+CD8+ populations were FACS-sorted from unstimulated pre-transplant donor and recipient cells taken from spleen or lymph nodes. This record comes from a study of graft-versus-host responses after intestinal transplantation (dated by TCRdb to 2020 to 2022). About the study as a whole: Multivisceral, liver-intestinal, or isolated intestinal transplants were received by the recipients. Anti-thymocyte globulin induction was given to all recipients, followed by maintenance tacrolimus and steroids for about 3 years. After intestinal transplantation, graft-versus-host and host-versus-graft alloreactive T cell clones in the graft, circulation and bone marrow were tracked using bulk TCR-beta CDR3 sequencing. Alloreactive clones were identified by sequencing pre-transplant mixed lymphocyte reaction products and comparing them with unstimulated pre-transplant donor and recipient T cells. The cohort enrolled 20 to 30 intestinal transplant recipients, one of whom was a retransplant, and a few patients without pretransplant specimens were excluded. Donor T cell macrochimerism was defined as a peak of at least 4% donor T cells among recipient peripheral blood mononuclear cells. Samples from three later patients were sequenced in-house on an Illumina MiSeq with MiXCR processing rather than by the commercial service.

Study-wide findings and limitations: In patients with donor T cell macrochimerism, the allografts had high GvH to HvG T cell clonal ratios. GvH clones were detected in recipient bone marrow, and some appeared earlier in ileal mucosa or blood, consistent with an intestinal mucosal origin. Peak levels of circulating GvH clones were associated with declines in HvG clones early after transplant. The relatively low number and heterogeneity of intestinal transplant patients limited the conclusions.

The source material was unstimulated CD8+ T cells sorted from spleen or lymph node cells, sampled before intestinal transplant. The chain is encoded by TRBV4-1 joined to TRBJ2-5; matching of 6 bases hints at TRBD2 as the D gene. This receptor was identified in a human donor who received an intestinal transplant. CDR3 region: CASSQAQEGKTQYF. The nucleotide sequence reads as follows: TGCGCCAGCAGCCAAGCTCAGGAGGGAAAGACCCAGTACTTC.